Below, 2 T cell receptor beta chains from the same sample are listed, as sequenced in a study of regulatory dendritic cells for organ transplantation. Sequenced by immunoSEQ multiplex PCR; TCRdb stores in-frame clones only, minus some. In the table there are fewer than 40,000 clones, about 93% of which are singletons. The source material was naive CD8+ T cells from blood. Subset in this sample: CD45RA+ naive T cells. The origin of the receptors is a human donor in good health.

V and J are TRBV28 and TRBJ2-4; 7 nucleotides agree with TRBD2. Germline V gene lookup returns CDR1 MDHEN and CDR2 SYDVKM. The V gene end was trimmed by 2 bases and the J gene end by 8 bases; junction bases not matched to a gene: 3. The CDR3 is 13 residues long. CDR3 sequence reads: CASSLAGADIQYF. CDR3 sequence (DNA): TGTGCCAGCAGTTTAGCGGGAGCGGACATTCAGTACTTC. The full variable domain, with the rest looked up from reference TRBV28 and TRBJ2-4, is DVKVTQSSRYLVKRTGEKVFLECVQDMDHENMFWYRQDPGLGLRLIYFSYDVKMKEKGDIPEGYSVSREKKERFSLILESASTNQTSMYLCASSLAGADIQYFGAGTRLSVL.

The chain joins TRBV5-5 to TRBJ1-4; D ambiguous. This CDR3 has 12 residues. The germline V gene has CDR1 SGHKS and CDR2 YYEKEE (reference sequence). V lost 0 bases to trimming and J lost 8 bases, with 5 bases between them. Here the CDR3 DNA reads TGTGCCAGCAGCTTGGGGTGGGAAAAACTGTTTTTT. Amino acids: CASSLGWEKLFF.